This passage covers 29 T cell receptor beta chains from one sample sequenced in a study of blood T cell repertoires in COVID-19. Libraries were prepared by immunoSEQ multiplex PCR; TCRdb keeps only in-frame clonotypes and omits some of them. Among 88,000 or so clones listed, approximately 86% were seen once. Sequenced input: peripheral blood. The source is a man between 60 and 75 years old with acute or convalescent COVID-19.

The J gene is TRBJ2-3, the V gene TRBV19; D may be TRBD1 (5 bases). Germline V CDR1 and CDR2: LNHDA, SQIVND (reference sequence). V lost 5 bases, J lost 0 bases, and 12 bases lay in between. This CDR3 is built from 15 residues. As DNA, the CDR3 is TGTGCCAGTAGTCCCGACAGTTCTAGCACAGATACGCAGTATTTT. Protein product: CASSPDSSSTDTQYF.

Only a few counts were recorded for this clone. The rearrangement uses TRBV2 and TRBJ2-1; 11 positions agree with TRBD2. CDR1 SNHLY and CDR2 FYNNEI come from the germline V gene. Unmatched junction bases numbered 11, after V lost 6 bases and J lost 7 bases. The length of the CDR3 is 16 residues. CDR3 DNA sequence: TGTGCCAGCAGCTGGATACGACTAGCGGGGACGAATGAGCAGTTCTTC. This gives the protein CASSWIRLAGTNEQFF.

This sequence joins TRBV15 and TRBJ2-7; 9 nucleotides align to TRBD1. CDR1 is LNHNV, CDR2 YYDKDF, per germline (reference sequence). The junction had 6 bases not matched to a gene; V was cut back by 8 bases and J by 4 bases. CDR3 length: 13 residues. CDR3 nucleotides: TGTGCCACCGCACCGGACAGGGGTTACGAGCAGTACTTC. Its translation is CATAPDRGYEQYF.

The chain links TRBV5-1 to TRBJ2-7; D is unclear. The CDR3 totals 13 residues. V was pared by 0 bases and J by 7 bases, with 11 bases between. Germline V gives CDR1 SGHRS, CDR2 YFSETQ. CDR3 protein: CASSLGPSGEQYF. The CDR3 bases are TGCGCCAGCAGCTTGGGCCCCTCCGGGGAGCAGTACTTC.

The V call is TRBV6-6, the J call TRBJ2-3, with 8 bases aligning to TRBD1. From germline, CDR1 is MNHNY and CDR2 SVGAGI (reference sequence). This CDR3 spans 14 amino acids. With 7 bases clipped from V and 2 bases from J, the junction kept 5 bases outside the gene matches. This chain's CDR3 is CASTYRGITDTQYF. CDR3 DNA: TGTGCCAGCACCTACAGGGGGATCACAGATACGCAGTATTTT.

The V call is TRBV6-2 or TRBV6-3, the J call TRBJ1-1, with D possibly matching TRBD1 (5 bases). V was clipped by 5 bases and J by 4 bases, with 14 bases between them. CDR1 is MNHEY, CDR2 SVGEGT, per germline. This CDR3 is built from 14 residues. CDR3: CASSRTGSSTEAFF. The CDR3 DNA follows: TGTGCCAGCAGTCGCACAGGCAGTAGCACTGAAGCTTTCTTT.

The chain employs TRBV28 and TRBJ2-5, with 12 bases lining up with TRBD2. Per the germline V gene, CDR1 is MDHEN and CDR2 is SYDVKM. This CDR3 comprises 16 residues. With V trimmed by 4 bases and J by 4 bases, 7 bases remained unmatched. The chain's CDR3 is CASSSRLAGVVETQYF. The CDR3 DNA sequence: TGTGCCAGCAGTTCTCGACTAGCGGGAGTCGTAGAGACCCAGTACTTC.

The V call is TRBV29-1, the J call TRBJ1-5; TRBD1 might be the D (6 bases). The length of the CDR3 is 13 residues. Trimming removed 5 bases at V and 8 bases at J, with 16 bases between. Per the germline V gene, CDR1 is SQVTM and CDR2 is ANQGSEA. The CDR3 reads CSVRTGGLEPQHF. The CDR3 DNA sequence: TGCAGCGTTCGGACGGGGGGCTTGGAGCCCCAGCATTTT.

The V gene is TRBV7-2, the J gene TRBJ1-2, with D unresolved. Germline loops: CDR1 SGHTA, CDR2 FQGNSA. This CDR3 is 15 amino acids long. V gave up 6 bases and J gave up 2 bases, with 16 bases separating them. CDR3 amino acids: CASSPRLGRNYGYTF. DNA for the CDR3: TGTGCCAGCAGTCCCCGGTTGGGCAGAAACTATGGCTACACCTTC.

V usage is TRBV5-1 and J usage is TRBJ2-2; 9 bases align to TRBD1. Germline assignment: CDR1 SGHRS and CDR2 YFSETQ. CDR3 length equals 15 residues. V gave up 3 bases and J gave up 5 bases; unmatched junction bases: 5. This CDR3 is CASSSDRGWTGELFF. The DNA for the CDR3 is TGCGCCAGCAGCTCCGACAGGGGGTGGACCGGGGAGCTGTTTTTT.

The chain recombines TRBV9 with TRBJ2-3; maybe TRBD2 (7 bases). With 4 bases removed from V and 2 bases from J, the gap between germline ends came to 23 bases. The CDR3 runs 18 residues. Looked up from germline, CDR1 is SGDLS and CDR2 is YYNGEE. The CDR3 DNA reads as TGTGCCAGCAGCCCCCATAAAAGGGGGGGCGGGCCCACAGATACGCAGTATTTT. Translation: CASSPHKRGGGPTDTQYF.

The chain links TRBV6-5 to TRBJ2-1, with TRBD1 matching 7 bases. J was trimmed by 9 bases and V by 4 bases; bases with no gene match: 9. The CDR3 loop spans 14 amino acids. The germline CDR1 and CDR2 sequences are MNHEY and SVGAGI. The DNA for the CDR3 is TGTGCCAGCAGTTTAACAGGGGACCGGGCTGAGCAGTTCTTC. Residues: CASSLTGDRAEQFF.

The table lists this clone with a count of one. The rearrangement links TRBV6-5 to TRBJ1-2; weak D call: TRBD1 (5 bases). Per the germline V gene, CDR1 is MNHEY and CDR2 is SVGAGI. This CDR3 spans 13 amino acids. The V gene lost 5 bases and the J gene lost 7 bases, with 14 bases spanning the gap. The chain's CDR3 is CASSPSGLSGYTF. The CDR3 DNA reads TGTGCCAGCAGTCCCTCGGGACTCTCTGGCTACACCTTC.

This chain joins TRBV10-1 and TRBJ2-1; D possibly corresponds to TRBD2 (6 bases). There are 14 residues in the CDR3. CDR1 and CDR2 from the germline V gene are WNHNN and SYGVQD (reference sequence). Trimming took off 3 bases at V and 8 bases at J, with 14 bases between the two ends. The CDR3 is CASSDGGAQYEQFF. The CDR3 DNA reads TGCGCCAGCAGTGATGGAGGGGCACAGTATGAGCAGTTCTTC.

Concerning this clone: Other DNA sequences in this specimen translate into the identical CDR3. The chain joins TRBV6-5 to TRBJ1-1, with D perhaps matching TRBD1 (6 bases). The V end lost 6 bases, the J end lost 1 base, and 9 bases lay between the germline ends. There are 13 residues in the CDR3. Germline CDR1 and CDR2: MNHEY and SVGAGI. The CDR3 bases are TGTGCCAGCAGGTGGACAGCGAACACTGAAGCTTTCTTT. As protein: CASRWTANTEAFF.

The chain carries TRBV7-7 and TRBJ2-5, with TRBD2 matching over 12 bases. The length of the CDR3 is 16 residues. V lost 6 bases and J lost 5; bases outside the gene matches: 10. Germline CDR1 SSHAT, CDR2 FNYEAQ (reference sequence). The CDR3 nucleotides read TGTGCCAGCAGTTTGGGACTAGCGGGCCCGATGGAGACCCAGTACTTC. Amino acids: CASSLGLAGPMETQYF.

V usage is TRBV6-2 or TRBV6-3 and J usage is TRBJ1-5; no definite D call. CDR1 is MNHEY, CDR2 SVGEGT, per germline. The length of the CDR3 is 18 residues. V lost 3 bases and J 1 base, leaving 19 bases between the germline ends. DNA for the CDR3: TGTGCCAGCAGTTATTTGAGGATCGCCGGCGTGAGCAATCAGCCCCAGCATTTT. As protein: CASSYLRIAGVSNQPQHF.

The chain links TRBV13 to TRBJ2-2; D perhaps matches TRBD2 (6 bases). Looked up from germline, CDR1 is PRHDT and CDR2 is FYEKMQ (reference sequence). The CDR3 spans 18 residues. Trimming took off 5 bases at V and 6 bases at J, with 25 bases between the two ends. CDR3 nucleotide sequence: TGTGCCAGCAGCCGAGTAAGCGGGTATGGAAGACAGTCCGGGGAGCTGTTTTTT. Its protein is CASSRVSGYGRQSGELFF.

V gene TRBV6-5 combines with J gene TRBJ1-2; the D gene is possibly TRBD1 (5 bases). The CDR3 has 14 residues. Trimming took 2 bases from V and 5 from J, leaving 12 bases between them. Per the germline V gene, CDR1 is MNHEY and CDR2 is SVGAGI. The CDR3 DNA sequence: TGTGCCAGCAGTTACACAGGACGGCCTTATGGCTACACCTTC. Translating gives CASSYTGRPYGYTF.

The V gene is TRBV7-9, the J gene TRBJ1-2; TRBD1 might be the D (5 bases). The CDR3 totals 14 residues. CDR1 SEHNR and CDR2 FQNEAQ come from the germline V gene (reference sequence). V gave up 1 base and J gave up 9 bases, with 15 bases separating them. As DNA, the CDR3 is TGTGCCAGCAGCTTAGAGGGGAAGATGGGTAGCTACACCTTC. Residues: CASSLEGKMGSYTF.

CDR3 DNA sequence: TGTGCCAGCAGCGCGGGGGGGACTAGCGGGAGGAGGGGCCAAGAGACCCAGTACTTC. It translates to CASSAGGTSGRRGQETQYF. This chain connects TRBV9 to TRBJ2-5; TRBD2 aligns across 15 bases. With 3 bases clipped from V and 1 base from J, the junction kept 10 bases outside the gene matches. This CDR3 has 19 residues. Germline CDR1 is SGDLS and CDR2 is YYNGEE.

The CDR3 region is CASSEVAGPSSPLHF. CDR3 nucleotides: TGTGCCAGCAGTGAGGTTGCGGGGCCTAGTTCACCCCTCCACTTT. The rearrangement joins TRBV2 to TRBJ1-6; D may be TRBD1 (5 bases). The CDR3 has 15 amino acids. The germline gives CDR1 SNHLY, CDR2 FYNNEI. The V and J ends lost 3 bases and 9 bases respectively, with 15 bases between them.

The chain carries TRBV27 and TRBJ1-2; D might be TRBD1 (5 bases). Germline CDR1 is MNHEY and CDR2 is SMNVEV (reference sequence). The CDR3 runs to 13 residues. V was pared by 2 bases and J by 7 bases, with 11 bases between. The CDR3 loop is CASSLSTGLGYTF. CDR3 DNA sequence: TGTGCCAGCAGTTTAAGTACAGGTCTTGGCTACACCTTC.

The chain uses TRBV19 and TRBJ1-5; a weak D match, TRBD1 (6 bases). Germline CDR1 reads LNHDA; CDR2 reads SQIVND (reference sequence). CDR3 length: 17 amino acids. Trimming pared 3 bases from V and 7 bases from J, leaving 22 bases between. CDR3 in amino acids: CASSIDGTGTTLQPQHF. CDR3 sequence (DNA): TGTGCCAGTAGTATTGATGGAACAGGGACCACGTTACAGCCCCAGCATTTT.

CDR3 DNA sequence: TGCGCCAGCAGCTTATCCGGGACTAGCGGACCTCAGGATACGCAGTATTTT. This sequence encodes CASSLSGTSGPQDTQYF. The J gene is TRBJ2-3, the V gene TRBV5-1; TRBD2 matches 11 bases. The V segment lost 2 bases and the J segment 6 bases; nucleotides outside the gene matches: 11. This CDR3 spans 17 amino acids. Germline V gives CDR1 SGHRS, CDR2 YFSETQ.

This rearrangement joins TRBV18 to TRBJ2-7; TRBD2 matches 10 bases. The germline V gene has CDR1 KGHSH and CDR2 LQKENI. This CDR3 is built from 17 residues. V trimming: 2 bases; J trimming: 2 bases; junction bases outside the gene matches: 9. CDR3 DNA: TGTGCCAGCTCACCAGTTACGTTAGCGGGAGGAACCTACGAGCAGTACTTC. Its translation is CASSPVTLAGGTYEQYF.

A single count supports this clone. The chain joins TRBV3-1 (or the pseudogene TRBV3-2) to TRBJ1-1, with a tentative D call TRBD1 (5 bases). The germline CDR1 and CDR2 sequences are LGHDT and YNNKEL (reference sequence). The CDR3 extends over 14 amino acids. Trimming took off 1 base at V and 2 bases at J, with 8 bases between the two ends. The CDR3 DNA reads TGTGCCAGCAGCCAAGGGGGGGTCAACACTGAAGCTTTCTTT. Amino acid sequence: CASSQGGVNTEAFF.

CDR3 DNA sequence: TGTGCCAGCAGTTTATGGGGACAGTACTACGAGCAGTACTTC. Translating gives CASSLWGQYYEQYF. The gene calls are TRBV27 and TRBJ2-7; TRBD1 aligns across 7 bases. The CDR3 runs to 14 residues. J gave up 3 bases and V 1 base, and 3 bases lay outside the gene matches. The germline V gene has CDR1 MNHEY and CDR2 SMNVEV (reference sequence).

The chain joins TRBV7-2 to TRBJ1-2; 7 bases map to TRBD1. CDR1 and CDR2 (germline): SGHTA, FQGNSA. V shed 0 bases and J 4 bases; nucleotides not matched to a gene: 8. The CDR3 sequence is 16 residues long. The CDR3 bases are TGTGCCAGCAGCTTAGCAGGGACAGCCGGGCCCTATGGCTACACCTTC. It translates to CASSLAGTAGPYGYTF.